These 22 T cell receptor beta chains were sequenced from one sample in a study of T cells in Graves' hyperthyroidism and ophthalmopathy. It was RNA transcripts that yielded the amplified TCR beta CDR3 regions. First-round RT-PCR targeting the TCR CDR3 was performed with the HTBI primer set. TCRdb re-derived calls from the multiplex PCR reads in MiXCR, one entry per CDR3 protein. Among around 600,000 distinct CDR3 sequences listed, roughly 15% were seen once. The sample was blood. The receptors shown here come from a woman in her forties or fifties with Graves' ophthalmopathy.

To note about this clonotype: A read error may be the cause here, since a much bigger clone is one base away. The gene calls are TRBV5-1 and TRBJ2-1, with D unclear. The CDR3 is 17 amino acids. CDR1 is SGHRS, CDR2 YFSETQ, per germline. Here the CDR3 DNA reads TGCGCCAGCAGCTTGAGACCTCAAAGCATATCCTACAATGAGCAGTCCTTC. Protein: CASSLRPQSISYNEQSF. Using reference TRBV5-1 and TRBJ2-1 for the parts outside the CDR3, the full variable domain is KAGVTQTPRYLIKTRGQQVTLSCSPISGHRSVSWYQQTPGQGLQFLFEYFSETQRNKGNFPGRFSGRQFSNSRSEMNVSTLELGDSALYLCASSLRPQSISYNEQSFGPGTRLTVL.

Concerning this clonotype: One junction end does not reproduce the germline sequence, and a read error may be involved. J is TRBJ2-2 and V is TRBV5-1; 10 nucleotides agree with TRBD2. This CDR3 spans 15 amino acids. Per germline, CDR1 SGHRS and CDR2 YFSETQ. The CDR3 DNA reads TGCGCCAGCAGCTTGTCTAGCGGGAGTACCGGGGGGCTGTTTTTT. This gives the protein CASSLSSGSTGGLFF.

Details on this clonotype: A read error may be the cause here, since a much bigger clone is one base away. V and J are TRBV7-6 and TRBJ1-1, with D unresolved. CDR1 is SGHVS, CDR2 FNYEAQ, per germline. V lost 5 bases, J lost 1 base, and 14 bases lay in between. The CDR3 sequence is 15 residues long. The CDR3 is CASSRLKERNTEAFF. The CDR3 coding sequence is TGTGCCAGCAGCCGACTCAAGGAGAGGAACACTGAAGCTTTCTTT.

The CDR3, as DNA: TGCGCCAGCAGCCAAGATACGGGACAGGGGGCCACAGATACGCAGTATTTT. It is translated as CASSQDTGQGATDTQYF. The chain employs TRBV4-3 and TRBJ2-3, with 12 nucleotides matching TRBD1. After removal of 0 bases from V and 2 bases from J, the junction contained 3 bases not matched to a gene. There are 17 residues in the CDR3. Germline CDR1 reads LGHNA; CDR2 reads YSLEER.

This clonotype has a handful of counts. The J gene is TRBJ2-2, the V gene TRBV27; D gene uncertain. Germline CDR1 MNHEY, CDR2 SMNVEV (reference sequence). V shed 3 bases and J shed 6 bases, with 14 bases lying between them. The length of the CDR3 is 15 residues. The CDR3 reads CASSFLDPGAGELFF. DNA of the CDR3: TGTGCCAGCAGTTTTTTGGATCCTGGGGCCGGGGAGCTGTTTTTT.

The chain couples TRBV2 to TRBJ2-3; the match to TRBD2 covers 7 bases. Germline V gives CDR1 SNHLY, CDR2 FYNNEI. The length of the CDR3 is 17 residues. V was pared by 1 base and J by 2 bases, with 9 bases of the junction left unmatched. The CDR3 loop is CASSEGASGFFTDTQYF. CDR3 nucleotides: TGTGCCAGCAGTGAAGGTGCTAGCGGATTCTTCACAGATACGCAGTATTTT.

This clonotype was detected many times. The CDR3 protein is CASSPMVGYNEQFF. The CDR3, as DNA: TGCGCCAGCAGCCCCATGGTAGGATACAATGAGCAGTTCTTC. The chain joins TRBV4-3 to TRBJ2-1, with D unresolved. V was pared by 4 bases and J by 4 bases, with 11 bases between. The germline gives CDR1 LGHNA, CDR2 YSLEER. The CDR3 loop spans 14 amino acids.

This clonotype came up a few times. The chain carries TRBV29-1 and TRBJ1-2; 8 nucleotides agree with TRBD1. The germline V gene encodes CDR1 SQVTM and CDR2 ANQGSEA. CDR3 size: 16 residues. Trimming removed 4 bases from V and 8 bases from J; junction bases left unmatched: 18. The CDR3: CSVGPAAGQGLGGYTF. The CDR3 DNA follows: TGCAGCGTTGGTCCCGCCGCAGGACAGGGCCTGGGGGGCTACACCTTC.

The V call is TRBV19, the J call TRBJ1-2; 8 bases match TRBD1. The CDR3 extends over 17 amino acids. Looked up from germline, CDR1 is LNHDA and CDR2 is SQIVND (reference sequence). V was clipped by 1 base and J by 3 bases; unmatched bases: 10. The DNA for the CDR3 is TGTGCCAGTAGTATAGTGGCAGGGGGCACAAGAGACTATGGCTACACCTTC. Translated: CASSIVAGGTRDYGYTF. Looking up the rest from reference TRBV19 and TRBJ1-2 gives the full variable domain: DGGITQSPKYLFRKEGQNVTLSCEQNLNHDAMYWYRQDPGQGLRLIYYSQIVNDFQKGDIAEGYSVSREKKESFPLTVTSAQKNPTAFYLCASSIVAGGTRDYGYTFGSGTRLTVV.

The chain recombines TRBV15 with TRBJ2-1; D remains ambiguous. Between the trimmed V and J ends, which lost 1 base and 8 bases, there was a span of 6 bases. Per the germline V gene, CDR1 is LNHNV and CDR2 is YYDKDF (reference sequence). This CDR3 region has 12 residues. The CDR3 DNA sequence: TGTGCCACCAGCAGAGTTCGGCATGAGCAGTTCTTC. This codes for CATSRVRHEQFF.

This clonotype has a count of ten or more. The chain has TRBV18 and TRBJ1-5; D gene unclear. The CDR3 runs 13 residues. Germline V gene lookup returns CDR1 KGHSH and CDR2 LQKENI. The germline V and J ends were trimmed by 3 bases and 8 bases, with 11 bases remaining between them. Here the CDR3 DNA reads TGTGCCAGCTCACCTCGGCGTCATGAGCCCCAGCATTTT. Translation: CASSPRRHEPQHF.

This clonotype was seen ten or more times. V and J are TRBV30 and TRBJ2-7; D is unresolved. V was shortened by 4 bases and J by 4 bases, with 11 bases between the two germline ends. This CDR3 comprises 12 residues. Germline V lookup: CDR1 GTSNPN, CDR2 SVGIG (reference sequence). This CDR3 reads CAWTQTGYEQYF. Written as DNA, the CDR3 is TGTGCCTGGACCCAGACTGGATACGAGCAGTACTTC.

The sample holds many counts of this clonotype. The chain employs TRBV29-1 and TRBJ2-7; 11 bases map to TRBD2. Germline-derived CDR1 and CDR2 are SQVTM and ANQGSEA. After removal of 2 bases from V and 2 bases from J, the junction contained 5 bases not matched to a gene. The CDR3 totals 15 residues. The CDR3 DNA reads as TGCAGCGTTGAACTACTAGCGGGAGCCCCCTACGAGCAGTACTTC. As protein: CSVELLAGAPYEQYF.

This clonotype occurred many times. The V call is TRBV29-1, the J call TRBJ1-1, with 7 nucleotides matching TRBD1. Germline lookup yields CDR1 SQVTM and CDR2 ANQGSEA. V was pared by 6 bases and J by 11 bases, with 12 bases of the junction left unmatched. The CDR3 extends over 12 amino acids. CDR3 bases: TGCAGCGTAACTACCCGACAGGGTAGGGCTTTCTTT. Translating it yields CSVTTRQGRAFF.

The rearrangement joins TRBV7-3 to TRBJ2-7; 8 nucleotides match TRBD2. The junction had 10 bases not matched to a gene; V was cut back by 5 bases and J by 1 base. Per the germline V gene, CDR1 is SGHTA and CDR2 is FQGTGA. The CDR3 contains 16 residues. The CDR3 loop reads CASSPTKRESSYEQYF. The CDR3 DNA follows: TGTGCCAGCAGCCCAACCAAGCGGGAGTCATCCTACGAGCAGTACTTC. Based on the CDR3 plus reference TRBV7-3 and TRBJ2-7, the full variable domain is GAGVSQTPSNKVTEKGKYVELRCDPISGHTALYWYRQSLGQGPEFLIYFQGTGAADDSGLPNDRFFAVRPEGSVSTLKIQRTERGDSAVYLCASSPTKRESSYEQYFGPGTRLTVT.

This clonotype showed up many times. This chain uses TRBV27 with TRBJ1-6; 10 bases fit TRBD1. The CDR3 contains 15 residues. V was clipped by 6 bases and J by 9 bases; unmatched bases: 8. Germline assignment: CDR1 MNHEY and CDR2 SMNVEV (reference sequence). The CDR3 DNA is TGTGCCAGCAGATGGGACAGGGGTATCTCTTCACCCCTCCACTTT. It specifies CASRWDRGISSPLHF.

Only a few counts were recorded for this clonotype. The V gene is TRBV2, the J gene TRBJ2-7; 8 bases align to TRBD1. The CDR3 sequence is 13 residues long. The germline V gene encodes CDR1 SNHLY and CDR2 FYNNEI. V dropped 7 bases and J dropped 2; count of bases not matched to a gene: 4. CDR3 loop: CASIGQGAYEQYF. The CDR3 bases are TGTGCCAGCATCGGACAGGGTGCCTACGAGCAGTACTTC.

This clonotype was recorded many times. This chain links TRBV7-2 with TRBJ2-3; 9 bases map to TRBD2. Unmatched junction bases numbered 11, after V lost 4 bases and J lost 6 bases. The CDR3 sequence is 16 residues long. Germline lookup yields CDR1 SGHTA and CDR2 FQGNSA. The CDR3 loop is CASSYRGGRALDTQYF. The CDR3 DNA reads TGTGCCAGCAGCTACCGCGGCGGGAGGGCCTTGGATACGCAGTATTTT. The full variable domain, rest sourced from reference TRBV7-2 and TRBJ2-3, is GAGVSQSPSNKVTEKGKDVELRCDPISGHTALYWYRQSLGQGLEFLIYFQGNSAPDKSGLPSDRFSAERTGGSVSTLTIQRTQQEDSAVYLCASSYRGGRALDTQYFGPGTRLTVL.

The chain employs TRBV28 and TRBJ2-1; D not resolved. This CDR3 spans 11 amino acids. The germline gives CDR1 MDHEN, CDR2 SYDVKM. V shed 5 bases and J shed 8 bases, with 7 bases lying between them. CDR3 loop: CASSPMDEQFF. CDR3 bases: TGTGCCAGCAGTCCAATGGATGAGCAGTTCTTC.

At least ten counts were recorded for this clonotype. The chain couples TRBV12-3 or TRBV12-4 to TRBJ1-5; 8 nucleotides line up with TRBD1. CDR3 length: 14 residues. The V gene end was trimmed by 6 bases and the J gene end by 5 bases; junction bases not matched to a gene: 6. The DNA of the CDR3 is TGTGCCAGCAGCGATCACAGGGGGGATCAGCCCCAGCATTTT. This sequence encodes CASSDHRGDQPQHF.

The chain couples TRBV20-1 to TRBJ1-2; TRBD1 matches at 8 bases. Germline V gene sequence: CDR1 DFQATT, CDR2 SNEGSKA (reference sequence). The CDR3 loop spans 13 amino acids. V was pared by 0 bases and J by 6 bases, with 3 bases of the junction left unmatched. CDR3 in amino acids: CSARDYRGDGYTF. The CDR3 nucleotides are TGCAGTGCTAGAGATTACAGGGGGGATGGCTACACCTTC.

This clonotype was seen once. With a much larger clone just one base away, this may be a read error. The V gene is TRBV7-9, the J gene TRBJ1-1, with D unresolved. This CDR3 has 15 residues. In germline, CDR1 is SEHNR, CDR2 FQNEAQ (reference sequence). The CDR3 sequence is CAGSLFGIQNTEAFF. Written as DNA, the CDR3 is TGTGCCGGCAGCTTGTTCGGTATCCAGAACACTGAAGCTTTCTTT.